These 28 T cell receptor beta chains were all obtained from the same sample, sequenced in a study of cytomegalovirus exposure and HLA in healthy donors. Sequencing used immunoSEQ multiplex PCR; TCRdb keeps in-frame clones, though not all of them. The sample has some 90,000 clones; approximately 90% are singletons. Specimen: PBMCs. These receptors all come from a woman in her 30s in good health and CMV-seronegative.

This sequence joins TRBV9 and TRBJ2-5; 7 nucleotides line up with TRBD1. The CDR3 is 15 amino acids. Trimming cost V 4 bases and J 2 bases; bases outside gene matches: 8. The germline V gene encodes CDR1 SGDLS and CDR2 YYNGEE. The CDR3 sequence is CASSKWDREQETQYF. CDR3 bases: TGTGCCAGCAGCAAATGGGACAGAGAGCAAGAGACCCAGTACTTC.

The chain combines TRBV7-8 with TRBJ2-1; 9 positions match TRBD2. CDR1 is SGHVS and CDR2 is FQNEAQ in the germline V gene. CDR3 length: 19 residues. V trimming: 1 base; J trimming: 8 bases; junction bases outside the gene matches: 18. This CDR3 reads CASSLVSVAGVKKGDEQFF. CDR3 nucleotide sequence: TGTGCCAGCAGCTTAGTGTCGGTAGCGGGAGTAAAGAAGGGGGATGAGCAGTTCTTC.

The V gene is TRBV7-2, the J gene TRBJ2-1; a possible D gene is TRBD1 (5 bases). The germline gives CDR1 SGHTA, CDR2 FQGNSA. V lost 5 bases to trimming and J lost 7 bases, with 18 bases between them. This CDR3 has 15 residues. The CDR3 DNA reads TGTGCCAGCAGCCCTTTCCAGGGTCTGGAGAATGAGCAGTTCTTC. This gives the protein CASSPFQGLENEQFF.

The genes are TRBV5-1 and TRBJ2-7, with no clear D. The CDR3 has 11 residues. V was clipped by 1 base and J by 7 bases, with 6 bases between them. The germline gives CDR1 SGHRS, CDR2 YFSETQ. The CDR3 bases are TGCGCCAGCAGCTTGCATCGGGAGCAGTACTTC. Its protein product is CASSLHREQYF.

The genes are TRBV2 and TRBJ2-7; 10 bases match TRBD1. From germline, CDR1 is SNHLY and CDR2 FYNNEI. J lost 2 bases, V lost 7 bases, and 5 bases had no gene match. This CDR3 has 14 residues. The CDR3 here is CASTRDRGAYEQYF. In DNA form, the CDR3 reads TGTGCCAGCACCAGGGACAGGGGCGCCTACGAGCAGTACTTC.

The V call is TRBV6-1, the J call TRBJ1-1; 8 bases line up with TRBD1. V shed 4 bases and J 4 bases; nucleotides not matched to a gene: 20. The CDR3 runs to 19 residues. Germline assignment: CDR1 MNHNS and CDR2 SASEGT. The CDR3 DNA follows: TGTGCCAGCAGTGCCCGGATCTCCAGGGGGCCGTTTTTTGGCACTGAAGCTTTCTTT. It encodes CASSARISRGPFFGTEAFF.

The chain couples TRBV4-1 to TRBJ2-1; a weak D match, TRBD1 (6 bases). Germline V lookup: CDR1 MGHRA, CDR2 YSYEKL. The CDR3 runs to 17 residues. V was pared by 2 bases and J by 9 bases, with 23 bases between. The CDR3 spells CASSQLVEGERLGEQFF. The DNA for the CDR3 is TGCGCCAGCAGCCAACTCGTTGAGGGGGAAAGGTTAGGTGAGCAGTTCTTC.

CDR3 DNA sequence: TGCGCCAGCAGCTTATTACCGGGGGGCGCAACAGATACGCAGTATTTT. This translates into CASSLLPGGATDTQYF. The genes are TRBV5-1 and TRBJ2-3, with D tentatively TRBD2 (7 bases). The CDR3 spans 16 residues. The V end was cut by 2 bases, the J end by 3 bases, with 16 bases between. Germline CDR1 SGHRS, CDR2 YFSETQ.

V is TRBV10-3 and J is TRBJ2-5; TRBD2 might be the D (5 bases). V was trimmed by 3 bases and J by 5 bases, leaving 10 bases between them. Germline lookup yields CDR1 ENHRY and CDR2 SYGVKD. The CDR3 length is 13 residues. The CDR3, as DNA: TGTGCCATCAGTGACGCGGGTAGCGAGACCCAGTACTTC. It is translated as CAISDAGSETQYF.

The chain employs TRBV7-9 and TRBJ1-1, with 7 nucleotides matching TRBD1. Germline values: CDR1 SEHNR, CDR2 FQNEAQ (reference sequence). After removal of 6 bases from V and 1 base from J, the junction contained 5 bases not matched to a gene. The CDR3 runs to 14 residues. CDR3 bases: TGTGCCAGCAGTCGACAGGGACAGAACACTGAAGCTTTCTTT. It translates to CASSRQGQNTEAFF.

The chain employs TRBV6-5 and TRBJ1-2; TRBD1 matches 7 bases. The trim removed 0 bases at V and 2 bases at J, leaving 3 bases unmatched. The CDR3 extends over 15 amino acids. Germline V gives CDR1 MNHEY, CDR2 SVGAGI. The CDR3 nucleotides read TGTGCCAGCAGTTACTCGGAGGGGGCGAACTATGGCTACACCTTC. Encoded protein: CASSYSEGANYGYTF.

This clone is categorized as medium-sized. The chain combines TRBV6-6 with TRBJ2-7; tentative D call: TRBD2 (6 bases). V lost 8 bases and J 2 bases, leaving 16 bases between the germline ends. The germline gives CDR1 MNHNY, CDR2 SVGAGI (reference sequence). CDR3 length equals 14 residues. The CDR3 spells CASGPVRGAYEQYF. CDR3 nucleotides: TGTGCCAGCGGCCCCGTGCGGGGAGCCTACGAGCAGTACTTC.

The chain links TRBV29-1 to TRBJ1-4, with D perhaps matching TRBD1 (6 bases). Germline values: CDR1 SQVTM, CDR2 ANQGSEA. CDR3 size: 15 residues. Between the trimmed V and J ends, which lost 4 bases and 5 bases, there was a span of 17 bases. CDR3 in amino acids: CSVGEKVRGNEKLFF. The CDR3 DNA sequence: TGCAGCGTTGGCGAGAAGGTGAGGGGGAATGAAAAACTGTTTTTT.

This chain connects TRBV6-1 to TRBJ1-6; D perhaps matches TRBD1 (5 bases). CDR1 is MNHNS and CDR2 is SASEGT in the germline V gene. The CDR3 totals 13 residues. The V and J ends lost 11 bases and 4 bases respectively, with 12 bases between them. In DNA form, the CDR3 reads TGTGCCGGGGGGGATCAATATAATTCACCCCTCCACTTT. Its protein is CAGGDQYNSPLHF.

The CDR3 spells CASTNPGGETQYF. The CDR3 bases are TGTGCCAGCACTAACCCGGGGGGAGAGACCCAGTACTTC. The J gene is TRBJ2-5, the V gene TRBV28, with 7 bases identical to TRBD2. This CDR3 contains 13 residues. V lost 7 bases and J lost 4; bases outside the gene matches: 6. Germline CDR1 reads MDHEN; CDR2 reads SYDVKM.

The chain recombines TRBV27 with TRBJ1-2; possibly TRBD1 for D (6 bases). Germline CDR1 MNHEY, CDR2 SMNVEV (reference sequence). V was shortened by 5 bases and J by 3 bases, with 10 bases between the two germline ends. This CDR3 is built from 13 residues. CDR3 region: CASSKTGYYGYTF. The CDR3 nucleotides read TGTGCCAGCAGTAAAACAGGGTACTATGGCTACACCTTC.

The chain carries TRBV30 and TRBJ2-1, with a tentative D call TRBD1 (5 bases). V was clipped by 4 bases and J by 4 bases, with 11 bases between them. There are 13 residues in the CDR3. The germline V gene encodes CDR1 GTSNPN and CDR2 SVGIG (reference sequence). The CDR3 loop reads CAWIGAQYNEQFF. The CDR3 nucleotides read TGTGCCTGGATTGGGGCACAATACAATGAGCAGTTCTTC.

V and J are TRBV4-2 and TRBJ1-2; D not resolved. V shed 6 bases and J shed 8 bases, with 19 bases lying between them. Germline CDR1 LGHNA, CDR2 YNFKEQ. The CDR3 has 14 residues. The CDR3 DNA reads TGTGCCAGCAGTCCCACCACGACCGAGAGGGGCTACACCTTC. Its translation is CASSPTTTERGYTF.

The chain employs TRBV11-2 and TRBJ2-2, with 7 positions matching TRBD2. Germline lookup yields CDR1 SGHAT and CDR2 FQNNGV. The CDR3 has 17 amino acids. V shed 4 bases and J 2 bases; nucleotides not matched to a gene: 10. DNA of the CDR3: TGTGCCAGCAGCTCCGGGACTATCCCGCCCAACACCGGGGAGCTGTTTTTT. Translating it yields CASSSGTIPPNTGELFF.

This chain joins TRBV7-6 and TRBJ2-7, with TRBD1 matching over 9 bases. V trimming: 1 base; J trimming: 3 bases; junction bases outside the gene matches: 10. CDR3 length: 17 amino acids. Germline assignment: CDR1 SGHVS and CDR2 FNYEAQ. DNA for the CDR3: TGTGCCAGCAGCTTAGGGACAGGGGTAGCGGTCCTCTACGAGCAGTACTTC. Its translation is CASSLGTGVAVLYEQYF.

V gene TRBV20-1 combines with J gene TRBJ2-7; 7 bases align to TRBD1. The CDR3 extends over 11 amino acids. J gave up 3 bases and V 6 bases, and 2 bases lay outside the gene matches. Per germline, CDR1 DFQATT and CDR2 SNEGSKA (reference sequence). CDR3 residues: CSAGQFYEQYF. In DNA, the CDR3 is TGCAGTGCGGGACAGTTCTACGAGCAGTACTTC.

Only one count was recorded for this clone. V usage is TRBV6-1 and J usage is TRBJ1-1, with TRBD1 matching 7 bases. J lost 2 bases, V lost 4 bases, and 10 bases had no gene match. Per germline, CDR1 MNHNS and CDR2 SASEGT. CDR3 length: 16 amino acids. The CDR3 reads CASSAPWGQLNTEAFF. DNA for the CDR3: TGTGCCAGCAGTGCGCCTTGGGGACAGCTCAACACTGAAGCTTTCTTT.

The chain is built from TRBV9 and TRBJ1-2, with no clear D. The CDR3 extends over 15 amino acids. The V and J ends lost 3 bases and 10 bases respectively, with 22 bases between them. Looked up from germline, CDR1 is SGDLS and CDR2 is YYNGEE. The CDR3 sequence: CASSGHNGIDLIYTF. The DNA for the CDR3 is TGTGCCAGCAGCGGACACAACGGTATAGATTTAATCTACACCTTC. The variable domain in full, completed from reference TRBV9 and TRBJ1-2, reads DSGVTQTPKHLITATGQRVTLRCSPRSGDLSVYWYQQSLDQGLQFLIQYYNGEERAKGNILERFSAQQFPDLHSELNLSSLELGDSALYFCASSGHNGIDLIYTFGSGTRLTVV.

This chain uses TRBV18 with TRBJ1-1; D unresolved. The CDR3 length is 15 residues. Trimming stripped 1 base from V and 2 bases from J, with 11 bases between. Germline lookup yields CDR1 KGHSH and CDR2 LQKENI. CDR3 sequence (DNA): TGTGCCAGCTCACCACTTTTCGGAGTTAACACTGAAGCTTTCTTT. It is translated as CASSPLFGVNTEAFF.

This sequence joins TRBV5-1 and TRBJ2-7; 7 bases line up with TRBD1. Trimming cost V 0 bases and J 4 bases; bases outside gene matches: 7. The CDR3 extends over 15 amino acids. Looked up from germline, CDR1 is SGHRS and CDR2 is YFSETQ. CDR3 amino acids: CASSLGQGMGYEQYF. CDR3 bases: TGCGCCAGCAGCTTGGGACAGGGCATGGGGTACGAGCAGTACTTC.

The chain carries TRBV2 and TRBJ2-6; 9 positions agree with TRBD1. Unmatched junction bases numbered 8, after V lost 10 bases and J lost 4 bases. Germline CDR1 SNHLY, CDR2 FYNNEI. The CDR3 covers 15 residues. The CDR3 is CANGTGRAGANVLTF. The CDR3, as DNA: TGTGCCAACGGGACAGGGCGTGCCGGGGCCAACGTCCTGACTTTC.

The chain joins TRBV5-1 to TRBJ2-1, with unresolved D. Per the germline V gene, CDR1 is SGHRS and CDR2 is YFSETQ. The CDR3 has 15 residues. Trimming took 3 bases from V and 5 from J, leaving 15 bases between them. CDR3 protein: CASSSPPSGHNEQFF. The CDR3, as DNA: TGCGCCAGCAGCTCCCCCCCCAGTGGGCACAATGAGCAGTTCTTC.

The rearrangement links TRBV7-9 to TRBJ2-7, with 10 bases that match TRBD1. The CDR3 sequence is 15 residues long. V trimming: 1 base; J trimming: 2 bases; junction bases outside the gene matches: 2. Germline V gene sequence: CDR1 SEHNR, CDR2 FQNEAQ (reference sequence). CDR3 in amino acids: CASSLGDRGPYEQYF. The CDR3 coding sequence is TGTGCCAGCAGCTTAGGGGACAGGGGCCCCTACGAGCAGTACTTC. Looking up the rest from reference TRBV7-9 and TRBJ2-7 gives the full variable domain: DTGVSQNPRHKITKRGQNVTFRCDPISEHNRLYWYRQTLGQGPEFLTYFQNEAQLEKSRLLSDRFSAERPKGSFSTLEIQRTEQGDSAMYLCASSLGDRGPYEQYFGPGTRLTVT.